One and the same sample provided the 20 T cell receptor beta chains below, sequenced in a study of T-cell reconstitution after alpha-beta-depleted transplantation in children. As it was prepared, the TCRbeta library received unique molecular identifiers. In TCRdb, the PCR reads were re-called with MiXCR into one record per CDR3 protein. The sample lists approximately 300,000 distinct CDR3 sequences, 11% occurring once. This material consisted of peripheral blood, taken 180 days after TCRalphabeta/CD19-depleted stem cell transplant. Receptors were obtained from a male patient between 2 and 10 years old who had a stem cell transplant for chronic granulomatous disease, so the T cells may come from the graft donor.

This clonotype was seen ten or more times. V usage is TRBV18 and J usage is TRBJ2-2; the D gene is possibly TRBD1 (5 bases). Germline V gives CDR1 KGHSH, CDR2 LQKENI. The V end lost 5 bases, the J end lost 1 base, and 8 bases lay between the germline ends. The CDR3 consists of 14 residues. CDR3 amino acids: CASSGAENTGELFF. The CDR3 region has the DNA TGTGCCAGCTCAGGGGCGGAGAACACCGGGGAGCTGTTTTTT.

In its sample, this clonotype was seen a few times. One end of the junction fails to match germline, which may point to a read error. The CDR3 DNA sequence: TGCGCCAGCAGCTCACAGGGGAACACCGGGGAGCTGCTTTTT. Amino acid sequence: CASSSQGNTGELLF. The gene calls are TRBV5-1 and TRBJ2-2, with TRBD1 matching over 7 bases. This CDR3 has 14 amino acids. Germline-derived CDR1 and CDR2 are SGHRS and YFSETQ.

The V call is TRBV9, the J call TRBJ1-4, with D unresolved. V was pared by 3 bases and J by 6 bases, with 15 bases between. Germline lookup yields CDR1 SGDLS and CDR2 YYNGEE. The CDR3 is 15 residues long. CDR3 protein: CASSAFIERDEKLFF. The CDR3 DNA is TGTGCCAGCAGCGCCTTTATCGAGAGGGATGAAAAACTGTTTTTT.

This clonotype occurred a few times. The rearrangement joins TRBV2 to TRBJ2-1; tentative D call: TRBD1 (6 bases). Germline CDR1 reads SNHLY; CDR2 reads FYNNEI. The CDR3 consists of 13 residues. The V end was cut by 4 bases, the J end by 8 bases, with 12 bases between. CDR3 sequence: CASSVGGQDEQFF. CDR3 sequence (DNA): TGTGCCAGCAGTGTTGGGGGCCAGGATGAGCAGTTCTTC.

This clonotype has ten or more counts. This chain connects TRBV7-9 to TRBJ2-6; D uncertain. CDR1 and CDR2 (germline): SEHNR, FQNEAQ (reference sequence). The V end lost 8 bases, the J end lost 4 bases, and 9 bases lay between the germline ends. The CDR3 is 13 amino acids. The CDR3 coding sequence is TGTGCCAGCGGCCAGTCAGGGGCCAACGTCCTGACTTTC. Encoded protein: CASGQSGANVLTF.

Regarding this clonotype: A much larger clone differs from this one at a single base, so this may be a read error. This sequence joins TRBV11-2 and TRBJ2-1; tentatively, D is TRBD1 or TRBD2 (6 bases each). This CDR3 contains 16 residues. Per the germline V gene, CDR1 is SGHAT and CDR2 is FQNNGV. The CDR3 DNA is TGTGCCGGCAGCTTAGGGGGGTACCAGACGGTCAATGAGCAGTTCTTC. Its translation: CAGSLGGYQTVNEQFF.

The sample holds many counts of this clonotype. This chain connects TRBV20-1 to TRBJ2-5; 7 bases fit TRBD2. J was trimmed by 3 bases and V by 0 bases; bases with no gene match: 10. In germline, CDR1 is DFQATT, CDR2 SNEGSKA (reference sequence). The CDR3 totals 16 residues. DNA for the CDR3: TGCAGTGCTAGAGATTTTCCGGGAGGTGTTAAAGAGACCCAGTACTTC. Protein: CSARDFPGGVKETQYF.

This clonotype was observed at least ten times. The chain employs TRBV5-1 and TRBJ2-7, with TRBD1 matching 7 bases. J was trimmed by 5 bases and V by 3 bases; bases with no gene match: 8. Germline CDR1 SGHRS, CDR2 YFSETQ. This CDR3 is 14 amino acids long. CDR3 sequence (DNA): TGCGCCAGCAGCTCGACAGGGTCCCGGGACGAGCAGTACTTC. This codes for CASSSTGSRDEQYF.

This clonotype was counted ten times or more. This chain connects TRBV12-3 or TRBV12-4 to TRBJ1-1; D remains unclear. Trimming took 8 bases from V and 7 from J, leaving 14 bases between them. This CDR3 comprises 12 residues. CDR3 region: CASSLGRGEAFF. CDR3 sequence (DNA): TGTGCCAGCTCCCTAGGGCGCGGTGAAGCTTTCTTT.

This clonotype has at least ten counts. CDR3 in DNA: TGTGCCAGCAGTTTATTAATCGGGCAGGGGACCAAAAACATTCAGTACTTC. Translating gives CASSLLIGQGTKNIQYF. The chain recombines TRBV12-3 or TRBV12-4 with TRBJ2-4, with D perhaps matching TRBD1 (6 bases). CDR3 length equals 17 residues. Trimming took 2 bases from V and 2 from J, leaving 16 bases between them.

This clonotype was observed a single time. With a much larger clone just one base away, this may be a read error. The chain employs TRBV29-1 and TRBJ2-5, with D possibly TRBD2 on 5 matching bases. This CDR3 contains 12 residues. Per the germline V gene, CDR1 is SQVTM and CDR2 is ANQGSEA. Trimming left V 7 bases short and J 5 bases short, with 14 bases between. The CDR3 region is CSGARVGETQYF. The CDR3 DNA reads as TGCAGCGGTGCGCGGGTGGGGGAGACCCAGTACTTC. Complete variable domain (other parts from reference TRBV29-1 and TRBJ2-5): SAVISQKPSRDICQRGTSLTIQCQVDSQVTMMFWYRQQPGQSLTLIATANQGSEATYESGFVIDKFPISRPNLTFSTLTVSNMSPEDSSIYLCSGARVGETQYFGPGTRLLVL.

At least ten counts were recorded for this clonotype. The CDR3 reads CASSLGVSDTGELFF. DNA of the CDR3: TGTGCCAGCAGCTTAGGAGTTTCGGACACCGGGGAGCTGTTTTTT. The gene calls are TRBV11-2 and TRBJ2-2; D remains ambiguous. Germline V CDR1 and CDR2: SGHAT, FQNNGV. The V end was cut by 1 base, the J end by 3 bases, with 9 bases between. The CDR3 is 15 residues long.

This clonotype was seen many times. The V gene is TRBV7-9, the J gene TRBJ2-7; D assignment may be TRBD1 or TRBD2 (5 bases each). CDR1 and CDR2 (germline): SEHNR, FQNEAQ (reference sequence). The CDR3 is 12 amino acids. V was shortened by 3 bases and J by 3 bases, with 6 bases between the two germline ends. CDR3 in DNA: TGTGCCAGCAGCTTGGGGGTCTACGAGCAGTACTTC. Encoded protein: CASSLGVYEQYF.

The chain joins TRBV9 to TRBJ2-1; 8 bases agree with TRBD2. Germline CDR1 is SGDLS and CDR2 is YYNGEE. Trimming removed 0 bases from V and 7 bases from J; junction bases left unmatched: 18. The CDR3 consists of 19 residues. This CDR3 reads CASSVAGKRTGTRGNEQFF. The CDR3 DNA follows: TGTGCCAGCAGCGTAGCAGGAAAAAGGACCGGGACTAGAGGTAATGAGCAGTTCTTC.

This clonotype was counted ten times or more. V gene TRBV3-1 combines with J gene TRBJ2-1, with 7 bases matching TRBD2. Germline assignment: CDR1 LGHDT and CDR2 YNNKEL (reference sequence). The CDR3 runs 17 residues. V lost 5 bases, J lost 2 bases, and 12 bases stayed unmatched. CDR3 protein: CASSSLWGRAAYNEQFF. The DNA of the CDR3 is TGTGCCAGCAGCTCCCTGTGGGGGAGGGCTGCCTACAATGAGCAGTTCTTC.

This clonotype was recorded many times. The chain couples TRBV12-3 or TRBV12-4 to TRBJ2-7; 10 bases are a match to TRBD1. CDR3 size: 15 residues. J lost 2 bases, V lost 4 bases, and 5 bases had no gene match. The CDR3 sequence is CASSSDRGRTYEQYF. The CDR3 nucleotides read TGTGCCAGCAGTTCCGACAGGGGGCGAACCTACGAGCAGTACTTC.

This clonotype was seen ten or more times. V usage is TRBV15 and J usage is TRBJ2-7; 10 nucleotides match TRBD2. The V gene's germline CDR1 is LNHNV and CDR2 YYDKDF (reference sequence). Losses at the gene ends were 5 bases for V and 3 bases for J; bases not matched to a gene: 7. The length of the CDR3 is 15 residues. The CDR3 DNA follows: TGTGCCACCAGCGTAGGACTAGCGGAGAACTACGAGCAGTACTTC. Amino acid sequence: CATSVGLAENYEQYF. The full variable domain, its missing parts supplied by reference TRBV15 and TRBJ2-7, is DAMVIQNPRYQVTQFGKPVTLSCSQTLNHNVMYWYQQKSSQAPKLLFHYYDKDFNNEADTPDNFQSRRPNTSFCFLDIRSPGLGDTAMYLCATSVGLAENYEQYFGPGTRLTVT.

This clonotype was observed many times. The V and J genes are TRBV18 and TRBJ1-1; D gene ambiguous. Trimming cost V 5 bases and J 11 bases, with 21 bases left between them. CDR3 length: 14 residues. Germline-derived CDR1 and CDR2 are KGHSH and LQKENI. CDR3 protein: CASSLPYRAVDAFF. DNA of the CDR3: TGTGCCAGCTCATTACCCTATAGGGCAGTAGACGCTTTCTTT.

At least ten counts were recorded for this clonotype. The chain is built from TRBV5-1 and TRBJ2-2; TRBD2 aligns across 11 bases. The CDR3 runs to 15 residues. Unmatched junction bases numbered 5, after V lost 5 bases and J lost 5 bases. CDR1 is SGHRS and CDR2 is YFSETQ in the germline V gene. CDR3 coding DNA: TGCGCCAGCAGTCATACTAGCGGGAGAACCGGGGAGCTGTTTTTT. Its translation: CASSHTSGRTGELFF.

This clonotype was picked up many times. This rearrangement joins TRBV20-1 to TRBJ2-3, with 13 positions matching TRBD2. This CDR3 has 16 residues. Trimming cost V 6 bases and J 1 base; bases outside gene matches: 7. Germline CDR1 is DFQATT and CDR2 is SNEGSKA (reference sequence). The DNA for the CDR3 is TGCAGTGCCACTAGCGGGAGGGCCTACGGCACAGATACGCAGTATTTT. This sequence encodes CSATSGRAYGTDTQYF.